The rows below give T cell receptor beta chains drawn from one sample of a study of a mutant IDH1 vaccine in newly diagnosed glioma. The table came from immunoSEQ multiplex PCR; TCRdb's copy has only in-frame clones and leaves some out. The sample holds 20,000 to 25,000 clones, around 70% seen once. Their specific antigens are unknown. Source: peripheral blood mononuclear cells (PBMCs), taken from a glioma patient whose treatment included an IDH1 peptide vaccine. These receptors originate from a young man with glioma. Some clones in this sample may be carry-over from other donors' samples. Each CDR3 is given with its conserved first and last residue. D genes are given only for firm matches. A clone size is listed for some rows: how often the clone was seen (once, few, many), or a class if it is expanded.

cdr3_length: 16; clone_size: few; v_call: TRBV4-2; d_call: NA; j_call: TRBJ2-2; cdr3_nt: TGTGCCAGCAGCCAGGGAAGGAATCCGAACACCGGGGAGCTGTTTTTT; cdr3_aa: CASSQGRNPNTGELFF
cdr3_length: 11; clone_size: few; v_call: TRBV27; d_call: NA; j_call: TRBJ1-2; cdr3_nt: TGTGCCAGCAGTCCCAACTATGGCTACACCTTC; cdr3_aa: CASSPNYGYTF
cdr3_length: 17; clone_size: NA; v_call: TRBV10-3; d_call: TRBD1; j_call: TRBJ1-1; cdr3_nt: TGTGCCATCAGTGAGTCCGGGACAGGACCTAAGAACACTGAAGCTTTCTTT; cdr3_aa: CAISESGTGPKNTEAFF
cdr3_length: 14; clone_size: NA; v_call: TRBV9; d_call: NA; j_call: TRBJ2-7; cdr3_nt: TGTGCCAGCAGCTCCCCAGGGTACTCCTACGAGCAGTACTTC; cdr3_aa: CASSSPGYSYEQYF
cdr3_length: 15; clone_size: NA; v_call: TRBV5-6; d_call: NA; j_call: TRBJ2-2; cdr3_nt: TGTGCCAGCAGCGGGTTTTGGGGGCGGACCGGGGAGCTGTTTTTT; cdr3_aa: CASSGFWGRTGELFF
cdr3_length: 14; clone_size: NA; v_call: TRBV9; d_call: TRBD2; j_call: TRBJ2-5; cdr3_nt: TGTGCCAGCACGCGCGGGGGACTACAAGAGACCCAGTACTTC; cdr3_aa: CASTRGGLQETQYF
cdr3_length: 14; clone_size: NA; v_call: TRBV29-1; d_call: NA; j_call: TRBJ1-2; cdr3_nt: TGCAGCGTACAAACAGGGACCTCTAACTATGGCTACACCTTC; cdr3_aa: CSVQTGTSNYGYTF
cdr3_length: 14; clone_size: once; v_call: TRBV11-2; d_call: NA; j_call: TRBJ1-1; cdr3_nt: TGTGCCAGCAGCTTAGTCCCCCAGAACACTGAAGCTTTCTTT; cdr3_aa: CASSLVPQNTEAFF
cdr3_length: 15; clone_size: few; v_call: TRBV30; d_call: TRBD2; j_call: TRBJ2-3; cdr3_nt: TGTGCCTGGAGTAGACTAGCGGGGGGACCAGATACGCAGTATTTT; cdr3_aa: CAWSRLAGGPDTQYF
cdr3_length: 15; clone_size: NA; v_call: TRBV6-5; d_call: TRBD2; j_call: TRBJ2-7; cdr3_nt: TGTGCCAGCAGTTACTCGGTCAGGCGGGGGAGCGAGCAGTACTTC; cdr3_aa: CASSYSVRRGSEQYF
cdr3_length: 14; clone_size: NA; v_call: TRBV5-1; d_call: NA; j_call: TRBJ2-6; cdr3_nt: TGCGCCAGCGAAAAGGGTTCCGGGGCCAACGTCCTGACTTTC; cdr3_aa: CASEKGSGANVLTF
cdr3_length: 18; clone_size: NA; v_call: TRBV5-1; d_call: NA; j_call: TRBJ2-2; cdr3_nt: TGCGCCAGCAGCCGCGGGTACTCTCCGGGCGCGAACACCGGGGAGCTGTTTTTT; cdr3_aa: CASSRGYSPGANTGELFF
cdr3_length: 14; clone_size: NA; v_call: TRBV6-6; d_call: NA; j_call: TRBJ2-5; cdr3_nt: TGTGCCAGCAGTTACACGGGGGGCTGGGAGACCCAGTACTTC; cdr3_aa: CASSYTGGWETQYF
cdr3_length: 13; clone_size: NA; v_call: TRBV4-1; d_call: NA; j_call: TRBJ2-1; cdr3_nt: TGCGCCAGCAGCCGGGAGAGAATGAATGAGCAGTTCTTC; cdr3_aa: CASSRERMNEQFF
cdr3_length: 14; clone_size: few; v_call: TRBV7-9; d_call: NA; j_call: TRBJ2-7; cdr3_nt: TGTGCCAGCAGCACCGCGCGAACTGCCTACGAGCAGTACTTC; cdr3_aa: CASSTARTAYEQYF
cdr3_length: 13; clone_size: NA; v_call: TRBV6-5; d_call: NA; j_call: TRBJ1-2; cdr3_nt: TGTGCCAGCAGTTATTACAGGAACTATGGCTACACCTTC; cdr3_aa: CASSYYRNYGYTF
cdr3_length: 14; clone_size: NA; v_call: TRBV7-9; d_call: NA; j_call: TRBJ2-5; cdr3_nt: TGTGCCAGCAGCTCGACACCCCTGGGAGAGACCCAGTACTTC; cdr3_aa: CASSSTPLGETQYF
cdr3_length: 15; clone_size: NA; v_call: TRBV9; d_call: NA; j_call: TRBJ1-2; cdr3_nt: TGTGCCAGCAGCGTAGCTGAAGTTGCTAACTATGGCTACACCTTC; cdr3_aa: CASSVAEVANYGYTF
cdr3_length: 14; clone_size: NA; v_call: TRBV11-2; d_call: NA; j_call: TRBJ1-1; cdr3_nt: TGTGCCAGCAGCTTAAGGGTGGCTGACACTGAAGCTTTCTTT; cdr3_aa: CASSLRVADTEAFF
cdr3_length: 15; clone_size: NA; v_call: TRBV28; d_call: TRBD1; j_call: TRBJ1-5; cdr3_nt: TGTGCCAGCAGACCACAGGGGATTAGCAATCAGCCCCAGCATTTT; cdr3_aa: CASRPQGISNQPQHF
cdr3_length: 15; clone_size: NA; v_call: TRBV19; d_call: TRBD1; j_call: TRBJ1-2; cdr3_nt: TGTGCCAGTAGTTGGTGGACAGGACAAACAGATGGCTACACCTTC; cdr3_aa: CASSWWTGQTDGYTF
cdr3_length: 15; clone_size: NA; v_call: TRBV7-2; d_call: NA; j_call: TRBJ1-1; cdr3_nt: TGTGCCAGCAGCTTAGCGGCCACGGAGAACACTGAAGCTTTCTTT; cdr3_aa: CASSLAATENTEAFF
cdr3_length: 16; clone_size: NA; v_call: TRBV29-1; d_call: TRBD2; j_call: TRBJ2-5; cdr3_nt: TGCAGCGTTGAAGATCTAGCGGTGGAAATGCGGGAGACCCAGTACTTC; cdr3_aa: CSVEDLAVEMRETQYF
cdr3_length: 15; clone_size: few; v_call: TRBV30; d_call: TRBD1; j_call: TRBJ1-1; cdr3_nt: TGTGCCTGGAGTTCGCAGACAGGGGTGAACACTGAAGCTTTCTTT; cdr3_aa: CAWSSQTGVNTEAFF
cdr3_length: 12; clone_size: NA; v_call: TRBV29-1; d_call: NA; j_call: TRBJ1-1; cdr3_nt: TGCAGCGTTGTCCCCAGCAACACTGAAGCTTTCTTT; cdr3_aa: CSVVPSNTEAFF
cdr3_length: 13; clone_size: NA; v_call: TRBV29-1; d_call: TRBD1; j_call: TRBJ2-7; cdr3_nt: TGCAGCGTTGAAGGGGACAGGGCCTACGAGCAGTACTTC; cdr3_aa: CSVEGDRAYEQYF
cdr3_length: 15; clone_size: NA; v_call: TRBV4-1; d_call: TRBD2; j_call: TRBJ2-5; cdr3_nt: TGCGCCAGCAGCCAAGACCCGGGGGGGCAAGAGACCCAGTACTTC; cdr3_aa: CASSQDPGGQETQYF
cdr3_length: 11; clone_size: once; v_call: TRBV5-1; d_call: NA; j_call: TRBJ2-4; cdr3_nt: TGCGCCAGCAGCTCGCACAACATTCAGTACTTC; cdr3_aa: CASSSHNIQYF
cdr3_length: 14; clone_size: NA; v_call: TRBV6-5; d_call: TRBD1; j_call: TRBJ1-5; cdr3_nt: TGTGCCAGCAGTTCCGACAGGGTTGGTCAGCCCCAGCATTTT; cdr3_aa: CASSSDRVGQPQHF
cdr3_length: 15; clone_size: NA; v_call: TRBV6-6; d_call: TRBD1; j_call: TRBJ1-2; cdr3_nt: TGTGCCAGCAAAATACCGGGACAGAGGTTTTATGGCTACACCTTC; cdr3_aa: CASKIPGQRFYGYTF
cdr3_length: 14; clone_size: NA; v_call: TRBV28; d_call: TRBD1; j_call: TRBJ1-1; cdr3_nt: TGTGCCAGCAGTTTAGGGGGCAGGGGGACTGAAGCTTTCTTT; cdr3_aa: CASSLGGRGTEAFF
cdr3_length: 16; clone_size: NA; v_call: TRBV12-5; d_call: TRBD1; j_call: TRBJ2-7; cdr3_nt: TGTGCTAGTGGTTTGGTACGGGACAGGGCGGACTACGAGCAGTACTTC; cdr3_aa: CASGLVRDRADYEQYF
cdr3_length: 15; clone_size: NA; v_call: TRBV30; d_call: TRBD2; j_call: TRBJ2-3; cdr3_nt: TGTGCCTGGAGTGGGGGAGGGACCCCCACAGATACGCAGTATTTT; cdr3_aa: CAWSGGGTPTDTQYF
cdr3_length: 16; clone_size: NA; v_call: TRBV19; d_call: NA; j_call: TRBJ1-5; cdr3_nt: TGTGCCAGTACCCTAGGGAGGGGAGGAAGCAATCAGCCCCAGCATTTT; cdr3_aa: CASTLGRGGSNQPQHF
cdr3_length: 17; clone_size: once; v_call: TRBV30; d_call: TRBD2; j_call: TRBJ2-3; cdr3_nt: TGTGCCTGGAGGTATAACTGGCGGGAGATTATCACAGATACGCAGTATTTT; cdr3_aa: CAWRYNWREIITDTQYF
cdr3_length: 12; clone_size: NA; v_call: TRBV29-1; d_call: NA; j_call: TRBJ2-7; cdr3_nt: TGCAGCGTTTCGACAGGACTCTACGAGCAGTACTTC; cdr3_aa: CSVSTGLYEQYF
cdr3_length: 14; clone_size: few; v_call: TRBV5-4; d_call: NA; j_call: TRBJ2-7; cdr3_nt: TGTGCCAGCAGCACCGCAGGGGACTCCTACGAGCAGTACTTC; cdr3_aa: CASSTAGDSYEQYF
cdr3_length: 16; clone_size: NA; v_call: TRBV2; d_call: TRBD2; j_call: TRBJ2-1; cdr3_nt: TGTGCCAGCAGTGAAGCCGGCCTAGCGGGGGGGAATGAGCAGTTCTTC; cdr3_aa: CASSEAGLAGGNEQFF
cdr3_length: 15; clone_size: once; v_call: TRBV6-5; d_call: TRBD2; j_call: TRBJ2-7; cdr3_nt: TGTGCCAGCAGTTACGCGGGGGGTGCCTCCTACGAGCAGTACTTC; cdr3_aa: CASSYAGGASYEQYF
cdr3_length: 15; clone_size: NA; v_call: TRBV5-1; d_call: TRBD1; j_call: TRBJ2-7; cdr3_nt: TGCGCCAGCAGCCGAGTCGGGACAGAGGGACGTGAGCAGTACTTC; cdr3_aa: CASSRVGTEGREQYF
cdr3_length: 14; clone_size: NA; v_call: TRBV28; d_call: TRBD1; j_call: TRBJ2-7; cdr3_nt: TGTGCCAGTTCACGGGGACAGCGAGCTTACGAGCAGTACTTC; cdr3_aa: CASSRGQRAYEQYF
cdr3_length: 16; clone_size: NA; v_call: TRBV7-9; d_call: NA; j_call: TRBJ1-2; cdr3_nt: TGTGCCAGCAGCTCCGCCACCGGGACAAATAACTATGGCTACACCTTC; cdr3_aa: CASSSATGTNNYGYTF
cdr3_length: 13; clone_size: NA; v_call: TRBV29-1; d_call: TRBD1; j_call: TRBJ2-1; cdr3_nt: TGCAGCGGCGGACAGGGACCCTACAATGAGCAGTTCTTC; cdr3_aa: CSGGQGPYNEQFF
cdr3_length: 14; clone_size: NA; v_call: TRBV7-9; d_call: TRBD1; j_call: TRBJ2-7; cdr3_nt: TGTGCCAGCAGCGGGACAGGAGCAGCAGGCGAGCAGTACTTC; cdr3_aa: CASSGTGAAGEQYF
cdr3_length: 13; clone_size: NA; v_call: TRBV5-1; d_call: NA; j_call: TRBJ1-2; cdr3_nt: TGCGCCAGCAGCCTCCGGGGAAGCTATGGCTACACCTTC; cdr3_aa: CASSLRGSYGYTF
cdr3_length: 16; clone_size: once; v_call: TRBV5-5; d_call: NA; j_call: TRBJ2-2; cdr3_nt: TGTGCCAGCAGCTCAAGCGGCGGGACGAACACCGGGGAGCTGTTTTTT; cdr3_aa: CASSSSGGTNTGELFF
cdr3_length: 15; clone_size: NA; v_call: TRBV5-5; d_call: NA; j_call: TRBJ1-5; cdr3_nt: TGTGCCAGCAGCTTGGGGGCCTTAGCCGCTCAGCCCCAGCATTTT; cdr3_aa: CASSLGALAAQPQHF
cdr3_length: 11; clone_size: NA; v_call: TRBV20-1; d_call: TRBD1; j_call: TRBJ1-1; cdr3_nt: TGCAGTCCCGGACAGGGCTTGGGGGCTTTCTTT; cdr3_aa: CSPGQGLGAFF
cdr3_length: 13; clone_size: few; v_call: TRBV7-8; d_call: NA; j_call: TRBJ2-5; cdr3_nt: TGTGCCAGCAGCTTAGATAGAGGAGAGACCCAGTACTTC; cdr3_aa: CASSLDRGETQYF
cdr3_length: 15; clone_size: NA; v_call: TRBV5-6; d_call: NA; j_call: TRBJ1-2; cdr3_nt: TGTGCCAGCAGCTTGCAGGGCACCTGGGGCTATGGCTACACCTTC; cdr3_aa: CASSLQGTWGYGYTF
cdr3_length: 14; clone_size: NA; v_call: TRBV2; d_call: NA; j_call: TRBJ1-5; cdr3_nt: TGTGCCTCAATACGGGTCCTTGGCAATCAGCCCCAGCATTTT; cdr3_aa: CASIRVLGNQPQHF
cdr3_length: 16; clone_size: NA; v_call: TRBV4-3; d_call: NA; j_call: TRBJ1-1; cdr3_nt: TGCGCCAGCAGCCGGACCGGGGGCGGTAAGAACACTGAAGCTTTCTTT; cdr3_aa: CASSRTGGGKNTEAFF
cdr3_length: 17; clone_size: NA; v_call: TRBV7-2; d_call: NA; j_call: TRBJ1-5; cdr3_nt: TGTGCCAGCAGCTCCCCTCCGGGTACCAATAGCAATCAGCCCCAGCATTTT; cdr3_aa: CASSSPPGTNSNQPQHF
cdr3_length: 15; clone_size: NA; v_call: TRBV6-5; d_call: NA; j_call: TRBJ1-2; cdr3_nt: TGTGCCAGCAGTTATTCATCCAGTAACGAATATGGCTACACCTTC; cdr3_aa: CASSYSSSNEYGYTF